This is a list of T cell receptor beta chains from one sample in a study of blood T cell repertoires in COVID-19. Sequencing was performed with immunoSEQ multiplex PCR; in TCRdb, only in-frame clones are kept and a portion is missing. The table records 110,000 to 150,000 clones, roughly 80% of them present only once. Sequenced sample: peripheral blood. These receptors were obtained from a human donor in a cohort sampled during active COVID-19. Each CDR3 is given with its conserved first and last residue. D genes are given only for firm matches. Expanded clones are given a class, and other clones once, few, many or no size at all.

V gene: TRBV5-1
J gene: TRBJ1-3
D gene: -
clone size: -
CDR3 protein: CASSLTDSSGNTIYF
CDR3 DNA: TGCGCCAGCAGCTTGACCGACAGCTCTGGAAACACCATATATTTT

V gene: TRBV27
J gene: TRBJ2-1
D gene: TRBD2
clone size: -
CDR3 protein: CASSPRLSGGYNEQFF
CDR3 DNA: TGTGCCAGCAGCCCGAGGCTGAGCGGGGGGTACAATGAGCAGTTCTTC

V gene: TRBV4-2
J gene: TRBJ2-3
D gene: TRBD2
clone size: -
CDR3 protein: CASMSGGTDTQYF
CDR3 DNA: TGTGCCAGCATGAGCGGGGGCACAGATACGCAGTATTTT

V gene: TRBV5-1
J gene: TRBJ2-5
D gene: TRBD2
clone size: -
CDR3 protein: CASSLGLAGLQETQYF
CDR3 DNA: TGCGCCAGCAGCCTTGGACTAGCGGGGCTTCAAGAGACCCAGTACTTC

V gene: TRBV27
J gene: TRBJ1-1
D gene: -
clone size: -
CDR3 protein: CASSPGGLSEAFF
CDR3 DNA: TGTGCCAGCAGTCCAGGTGGGCTGTCTGAAGCTTTCTTT

V gene: TRBV19
J gene: TRBJ2-3
D gene: -
clone size: -
CDR3 protein: CASSIALGSTDTQYF
CDR3 DNA: TGTGCCAGTAGTATAGCCCTTGGCTCCACAGATACGCAGTATTTT

V gene: TRBV13
J gene: TRBJ2-1
D gene: TRBD2
clone size: -
CDR3 protein: CASSLEGTSGGHRVQFF
CDR3 DNA: TGTGCCAGCAGCTTAGAGGGGACTAGCGGGGGTCATAGGGTGCAGTTCTTC

V gene: TRBV1
J gene: TRBJ1-4
D gene: -
clone size: -
CDR3 protein: CTSSQDGTPDNEKLFF
CDR3 DNA: TGCACCAGCAGCCAGGACGGGACTCCAGATAATGAAAAACTGTTTTTT

V gene: TRBV6-6
J gene: TRBJ2-1
D gene: TRBD2
clone size: -
CDR3 protein: CASSPRLAGANEQFF
CDR3 DNA: TGTGCCAGCAGCCCCAGACTAGCGGGTGCAAATGAGCAGTTCTTC

V gene: TRBV20-1
J gene: TRBJ2-3
D gene: -
clone size: -
CDR3 protein: CSASRNGDTHF
CDR3 DNA: TGCAGTGCATCAAGAAACGGGGACACTCATTTT

V gene: TRBV20-1
J gene: TRBJ2-7
D gene: -
clone size: -
CDR3 protein: CSARLVYEQYF
CDR3 DNA: TGCAGTGCTAGGCTAGTCTACGAGCAGTACTTC

V gene: TRBV5-4
J gene: TRBJ2-1
D gene: TRBD2
clone size: -
CDR3 protein: CASSSGAGSNEQFF
CDR3 DNA: TGTGCCAGCAGCAGCGGGGCAGGGAGTAATGAGCAGTTCTTC

V gene: TRBV7-2
J gene: TRBJ2-1
D gene: -
clone size: -
CDR3 protein: CASSLVRNEQFF
CDR3 DNA: TGTGCCAGCAGCTTAGTCAGGAATGAGCAGTTCTTC

V gene: TRBV7-2
J gene: TRBJ2-2
D gene: -
clone size: -
CDR3 protein: CASSLSRVQGIAGELFF
CDR3 DNA: TGTGCCAGCAGCTTATCGCGGGTACAGGGAATCGCCGGGGAGCTGTTTTTT

V gene: TRBV6-5
J gene: TRBJ2-7
D gene: TRBD1
clone size: -
CDR3 protein: CASTGGYEQYF
CDR3 DNA: TGTGCCAGCACAGGGGGCTACGAGCAGTACTTC

V gene: TRBV11-2
J gene: TRBJ1-1
D gene: -
clone size: -
CDR3 protein: CASSRNTEAFF
CDR3 DNA: TGTGCCAGCAGCCGTAACACTGAAGCTTTCTTT

V gene: TRBV5-1
J gene: TRBJ1-1
D gene: TRBD1
clone size: few
CDR3 protein: CASSAVTGGFTEAFF
CDR3 DNA: TGCGCCAGCAGCGCCGTAACAGGGGGCTTCACTGAAGCTTTCTTT

V gene: TRBV28
J gene: TRBJ1-5
D gene: TRBD1
clone size: -
CDR3 protein: CASSPRTGEGVGNQPQHF
CDR3 DNA: TGTGCCAGCAGTCCCAGGACAGGGGAGGGTGTAGGAAATCAGCCCCAGCATTTT

V gene: TRBV18
J gene: TRBJ2-3
D gene: TRBD2
clone size: -
CDR3 protein: CASSRRLGLATDTQYF
CDR3 DNA: TGTGCCAGCTCACGACGACTGGGACTAGCAACAGATACGCAGTATTTT

V gene: TRBV5-6
J gene: TRBJ2-7
D gene: TRBD2
clone size: few
CDR3 protein: CASSPRPLAGPEQYF
CDR3 DNA: TGTGCCAGCAGCCCTAGGCCACTAGCGGGCCCAGAGCAGTACTTC

V gene: TRBV5-1
J gene: TRBJ1-6
D gene: -
clone size: -
CDR3 protein: CASSQTLNSPLHF
CDR3 DNA: TGCGCCAGCAGCCAGACTTTAAATTCACCCCTCCACTTT

V gene: TRBV4-1
J gene: TRBJ2-5
D gene: -
clone size: -
CDR3 protein: CASKRSGLRETQYF
CDR3 DNA: TGCGCCAGCAAGCGTTCGGGTCTTAGGGAGACCCAGTACTTC

V gene: TRBV4-1
J gene: TRBJ1-2
D gene: -
clone size: -
CDR3 protein: CASSQDSNSGSYGYTF
CDR3 DNA: TGCGCCAGCAGCCAAGATAGTAACAGCGGGAGCTATGGCTACACCTTC

V gene: TRBV14
J gene: TRBJ2-6
D gene: -
clone size: -
CDR3 protein: CASSQPRRGEGANVLTF
CDR3 DNA: TGTGCCAGCAGCCAACCCAGGAGGGGTGAAGGGGCCAACGTCCTGACTTTC

V gene: TRBV7-2
J gene: TRBJ1-5
D gene: -
clone size: -
CDR3 protein: CASSLGPGREPQHF
CDR3 DNA: TGTGCCAGCAGCCTAGGACCAGGGAGGGAGCCCCAGCATTTT

V gene: TRBV27
J gene: TRBJ1-4
D gene: -
clone size: -
CDR3 protein: CASLPQATNEKLFF
CDR3 DNA: TGTGCCAGTTTGCCCCAGGCAACTAATGAAAAACTGTTTTTT

V gene: TRBV7-2
J gene: TRBJ1-2
D gene: -
clone size: -
CDR3 protein: CASSSLTSGRSYGYTF
CDR3 DNA: TGTGCCAGCAGCTCCCTTACGTCTGGCCGCTCCTATGGCTACACCTTC

V gene: TRBV27
J gene: TRBJ2-1
D gene: TRBD2
clone size: -
CDR3 protein: CASIAGASGGAYEQFF
CDR3 DNA: TGTGCCAGCATCGCTGGTGCTAGCGGGGGGGCTTATGAGCAGTTCTTC

V gene: TRBV28
J gene: TRBJ2-1
D gene: -
clone size: -
CDR3 protein: CASRPLQGSYNEQFF
CDR3 DNA: TGTGCCAGCAGGCCTCTACAGGGCTCCTACAATGAGCAGTTCTTC

V gene: TRBV7-3
J gene: TRBJ2-5
D gene: TRBD2
clone size: -
CDR3 protein: CASSSGTSGGPSYF
CDR3 DNA: TGTGCCAGCAGCTCTGGGACTAGCGGGGGACCTTCCTACTTC

V gene: TRBV7-8
J gene: TRBJ2-7
D gene: TRBD1
clone size: few
CDR3 protein: CATQGGEHYEQYF
CDR3 DNA: TGTGCCACCCAAGGGGGCGAGCACTACGAGCAGTACTTC

V gene: TRBV7-9
J gene: TRBJ1-1
D gene: -
clone size: -
CDR3 protein: CASSFSAGEAFF
CDR3 DNA: TGTGCCAGCAGCTTTTCAGCAGGGGAAGCTTTCTTT

V gene: TRBV3-1/TRBV3-2
J gene: TRBJ2-5
D gene: TRBD2
clone size: -
CDR3 protein: CASSQRLATQETQYF
CDR3 DNA: TGTGCCAGCAGCCAGAGACTAGCGACCCAAGAGACCCAGTACTTC

V gene: TRBV9
J gene: TRBJ2-2
D gene: -
clone size: once
CDR3 protein: CASSVEPAGSVTGELFF
CDR3 DNA: TGTGCCAGCAGCGTAGAACCGGCGGGGTCGGTCACCGGGGAGCTGTTTTTT

V gene: TRBV3-1/TRBV3-2
J gene: TRBJ1-3
D gene: TRBD1
clone size: few
CDR3 protein: CASSQSDRGHSGNTIYF
CDR3 DNA: TGTGCCAGCAGCCAGTCGGACAGGGGACACTCTGGAAACACCATATATTTT

V gene: TRBV7-9
J gene: TRBJ2-7
D gene: TRBD2
clone size: -
CDR3 protein: CASSKPAAGGPEQYF
CDR3 DNA: TGTGCCAGCAGCAAACCCGCGGCGGGGGGGCCCGAGCAGTACTTC

V gene: TRBV19
J gene: TRBJ2-5
D gene: TRBD2
clone size: -
CDR3 protein: CASSKTSGGPETQYF
CDR3 DNA: TGTGCCAGTAGTAAGACTAGCGGGGGCCCGGAGACCCAGTACTTC

V gene: TRBV2
J gene: TRBJ1-2
D gene: -
clone size: -
CDR3 protein: CASSRTVGYTF
CDR3 DNA: TGTGCCAGCAGTCGGACAGTCGGCTACACCTTC

V gene: TRBV6-5
J gene: TRBJ1-1
D gene: TRBD1
clone size: -
CDR3 protein: CASSYSGTEPIYEAFF
CDR3 DNA: TGTGCCAGCAGTTACTCCGGGACAGAGCCTATCTATGAAGCTTTCTTT

V gene: TRBV6-5
J gene: TRBJ2-1
D gene: TRBD1
clone size: -
CDR3 protein: CASSYEVTGGRDEQFF
CDR3 DNA: TGTGCCAGCAGTTACGAGGTCACAGGGGGCCGAGATGAGCAGTTCTTC

V gene: TRBV7-3
J gene: TRBJ1-1
D gene: -
clone size: -
CDR3 protein: CASSLSRNTEAFF
CDR3 DNA: TGTGCCAGCAGCCTCTCTCGGAACACTGAAGCTTTCTTT

V gene: TRBV2
J gene: TRBJ1-6
D gene: -
clone size: -
CDR3 protein: CASNWRRDNSPLHF
CDR3 DNA: TGTGCCAGCAATTGGCGGCGCGATAATTCACCCCTCCACTTT

V gene: TRBV19
J gene: TRBJ2-5
D gene: -
clone size: -
CDR3 protein: CASSPGGEIQETQYF
CDR3 DNA: TGTGCCAGTAGTCCCGGCGGGGAAATCCAAGAGACCCAGTACTTC

V gene: TRBV28
J gene: TRBJ1-2
D gene: -
clone size: -
CDR3 protein: CASSFNLGGGGSYTF
CDR3 DNA: TGTGCCAGCAGTTTCAACTTAGGGGGGGGTGGAAGCTACACCTTC